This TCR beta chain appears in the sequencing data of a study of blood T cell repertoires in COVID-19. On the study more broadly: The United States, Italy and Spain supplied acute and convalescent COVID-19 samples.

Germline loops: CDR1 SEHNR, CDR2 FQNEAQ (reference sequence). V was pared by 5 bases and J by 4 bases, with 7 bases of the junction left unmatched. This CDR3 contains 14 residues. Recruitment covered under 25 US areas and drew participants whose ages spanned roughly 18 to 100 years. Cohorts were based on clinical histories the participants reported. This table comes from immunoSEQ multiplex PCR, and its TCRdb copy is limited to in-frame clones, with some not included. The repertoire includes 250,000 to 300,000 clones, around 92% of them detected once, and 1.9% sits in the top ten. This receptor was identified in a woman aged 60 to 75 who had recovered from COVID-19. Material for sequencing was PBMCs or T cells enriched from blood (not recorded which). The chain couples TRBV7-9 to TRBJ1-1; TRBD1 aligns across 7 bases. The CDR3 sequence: CASSLRQGATEAFF. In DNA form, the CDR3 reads TGTGCCAGCAGCCTTAGACAGGGAGCCACTGAAGCTTTCTTT.